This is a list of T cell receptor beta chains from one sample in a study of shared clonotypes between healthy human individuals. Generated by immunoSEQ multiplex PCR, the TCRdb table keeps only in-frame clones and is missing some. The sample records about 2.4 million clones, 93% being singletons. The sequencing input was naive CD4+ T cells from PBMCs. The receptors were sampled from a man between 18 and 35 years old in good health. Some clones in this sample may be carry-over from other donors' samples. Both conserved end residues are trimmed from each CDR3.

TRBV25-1	ASRQRNLNTEAF
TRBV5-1	ASSTRTGTYEQY
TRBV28	ASVISGQTNTEAF
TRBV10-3	AISESDVAGNEQF
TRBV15	ATSPIRDEQY
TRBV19	ASTGSWRSSYNEQF
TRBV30	AWSVGQSLARGYT
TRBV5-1	ASSLTTPGQSPYEQY
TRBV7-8	ASTPVPGQGPHEQY
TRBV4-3	ASSQEVTGASSTDTQY
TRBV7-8	ASSLDSPGGYT
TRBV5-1	ASSLDGLAIYNEQF
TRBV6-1	ASSEGTGVYNEQF
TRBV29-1	SVEGLAGGRGEQF
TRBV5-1	ASSLWSTAVNTGELF